This T cell receptor beta chain derives from a study of regulatory T cells in long-lasting Graves disease (dated by TCRdb to the early 2020s). With regard to the full study: In the newly diagnosed Graves' disease group, patients had been taking antithyroid drugs for less than 3 months. Peripheral blood TCR sequencing and RNA sequencing compared persistent Graves' disease patients with newly diagnosed Graves' disease patients. The study took place in China and was registered as a clinical trial. A total of about 35 samples underwent TCR sequencing, from around 13 patients with persistent Graves' disease and roughly 20 patients with newly diagnosed Graves' disease. Beyond this particular receptor, the publication reports: The authors noted that the small sample size was a limitation that may lower accuracy. Sequencing and analysis were limited to the TCR beta chain. More public clonotypes were shared among persistent patients (roughly 2,700) than among newly diagnosed patients (approximately 930). Compared with newly diagnosed patients, persistent Graves' disease patients had lower TCR Shannon entropy and fewer highly expanded clones, which suggests clonal expansion. Persistent disease showed preferential use of TRBV28, TRBJ1-2 and TRBJ2-5, whereas newly diagnosed disease favored TRBV20-1 and TRBJ2-1. The study examined only peripheral blood because the primary lesion, thyroid tissue, could not be accessed.

What this sample's time point label stands for: newly diagnosed GD, antithyroid drugs for less than 3 months. For both TCR sequencing and RNA sequencing, RNA was extracted from PBMCs using TRIzol. The diagnosis of Graves' disease was made according to American Thyroid Association guidelines. Patients for the study were recruited at an endocrinology department in Xi'an, China. From each patient, nine milliliters of peripheral blood was collected into an EDTA anticoagulant tube. Ficoll Paque Plus density gradient separation was used to isolate PBMCs, and no further T cell sorting was done. An Agilent 2100 Bioanalyzer and agarose gel were used to assess RNA quality, and a NanoDrop 2000 was used to measure RNA concentration. This clonotype has at least ten counts. The antigen it recognizes is unknown. No base-level quality is on record; no much larger clone is a single base apart. The CDR3 starts with the cysteine, ends with the phenylalanine, and has 12 residues. CDR3 DNA is the only sequence kept; it has 36 bases, read in frame from the first base. The germline V gene (reference sequence) supplies CDR1 DFQATT and CDR2 SNEGSKA. V is pared back by 0 bases and J by 6 bases, with 9 bases lying between the germline termini.

Receptors were amplified or captured by multiplex PCR. This sample was sequenced with an Illumina HiSeq 4000. To build TCR beta libraries, CDR3 regions were amplified by Arm-PCR using iRepertoire HTBI primers. Before sequencing, the PCR products underwent gel purification. Per the original workflow: A total of 62 TRBV and 14 TRBJ segments were identified across samples and were used for gene usage analysis of CDR3 amino acid clonotypes. Filtered high-quality paired reads were merged into contigs using COPE and FqMerger. BLAST was used to align contigs to the IMGT TRBV, TRBD and TRBJ reference genes, and CDR3 was defined following IMGT. Any clonotype with a frequency above 0.1% was counted as a highly expanded clone. Shannon entropy was used to measure repertoire diversity, and the Gini coefficient was used to measure V-J evenness. A clonotype was considered public if more than one individual shared it. The public reads were quality trimmed at Q25 with fastp and then assembled into clones with MiXCR by TCRdb, keeping productive beta chains. Identical CDR3 protein sequences are pooled into one entry, listed with their most common genes and DNA. Clone size and V and J calls follow TCRdb, not the original study. Within this sample are 400,000 to 500,000 distinct CDR3 sequences, with 15% to 20% of them counted one time only. Clones ranked in the top ten supply under 30% of the sample.

This same sample was also taken into another study, of T cells in Graves' hyperthyroidism and ophthalmopathy. As that second study puts it: Stable Graves' hyperthyroidism was defined as the absence of progression to ophthalmopathy over 18 months of follow-up. Hyperthyroidism patients were aged 18 to 65 years and newly diagnosed, with disease duration of less than 2 months. Patients with uncontrolled infections, other autoimmune diseases, pregnancy or lactation were excluded. Clinical symptoms, serum thyroxine and TRAb, thyroid ultrasound, and orbital computed tomography formed the basis for the diagnoses. The first round of RT-PCR for the TCR CDR3 was performed with the HTBI primer set and the Qiagen OneStep RT-PCR kit. Most expanded thyroid clonotypes (frequency above 0.001) were also found in blood, which suggests that blood repertoires may mirror thyroid immune responses. Ophthalmopathy was separated from stable hyperthyroidism by a 13 V-J signature model, with over 85% sensitivity and roughly 81% specificity obtained in cross-validation and 80%/75% obtained in testing. In validation, the model predicted progression to ophthalmopathy with 65% to 71% sensitivity and approximately 74% specificity, a median of 6.5 months before onset. A discovery cohort of about 96 patients, roughly 40 with Graves' ophthalmopathy and approximately 60 with stable Graves' hyperthyroidism, was used to find distinguishing TCR V-J signatures. Prospective prediction of ophthalmopathy was tested in an independent validation cohort of approximately 18 hyperthyroidism patients and 17 patients who later progressed to ophthalmopathy. The 100 or so discovery patients were randomly split 7:3 into training and test sets. In about 6 Graves' hyperthyroidism patients, the study also compared T-cell repertoires from thyroid tissue with T-cell repertoires from blood. After blood sampling, hyperthyroidism patients were treated with methimazole at a starting dose of 30 mg daily, and ophthalmopathy patients were treated with high-dose intravenous methylprednisolone. The libraries were constructed in a second round of multiplex PCR and then size-selected and purified. Paired-end sequencing of the libraries was performed with 100 bp reads on an Illumina HiSeq2000. SOAPnuke was used to process the raw data, removing reads that contained adapters or uncalled bases, had a mean Phred below 15, or lacked an exact match to the constant primer or identifier. High-quality paired reads were merged using COPE v1.2.5, and each unique nucleotide sequence was defined as a clonotype. MiTCR v1.1 was used to align the clonotypes against IMGT TRBV, TRBD and TRBJ reference segments. The analysis included only V-J combinations with a frequency above 0.0001, which together covered around 99% of the repertoires. A TCS score was defined as the ratio between F50 (clonal expansion) and ExV (chaos), using BLOSUM62-based TCRdist between CDR3 peptides within each V-J. Welch's t-statistics and random forest reduced 500 to 650 V-J features to 13, which were used in a naive Bayes classifier (R e1071). No statistical method was used to set the sample size in advance, and investigators knew the group allocation. According to the paper, TCR Vbeta CDR3 sequencing was carried out on about 140 peripheral blood samples, which came from approximately 41 ophthalmopathy, 75 or so hyperthyroidism and some 17 progressor patients.

The receptor's source is a woman in her late teens or twenties with Graves disease. Donor details come from another sample of the same person, matched by shared clones. Specimen: peripheral blood mononuclear cells (PBMCs), collected at new diagnosis, from a patient treated with antithyroid drugs. This chain is built from TRBV20-1 and TRBJ2-7; the D gene is unclear. The DNA sequence follows: TGCAGTGCTAGAGATCTCAAGGGCGAGCAGTACTTC. This encodes CSARDLKGEQYF.